This is a list of T cell receptor beta chains from one sample in a study of blood T cell repertoires in COVID-19. Sequenced by immunoSEQ multiplex PCR; TCRdb stores in-frame clones only, minus some. The table has about 310,000 clones, 80% to 90% seen once. Input material: peripheral blood. The receptors come from a man over 45 with active or convalescent COVID-19. CDR3s include the opening cysteine and the closing phenylalanine or tryptophan. A D gene is named only where the DNA matches it firmly. Expanded clones get a size class; other rows say once, few or many, or leave the size out.

>NA|TRBJ2-6|NA|TRBV27
CASSLNGEPGANVLTF
TGTGCCAGCAGTTTAAACGGGGAACCTGGGGCCAACGTCCTGACTTTC
>TRBD2|TRBJ2-7|once|TRBV2
CASSDLGLESYEQYF
TGTGCCAGCAGTGATCTGGGACTAGAGTCCTACGAGCAGTACTTC
>TRBD1|TRBJ2-7|NA|TRBV19
CASKGQGPYEQYF
TGTGCCAGTAAGGGACAGGGCCCCTACGAGCAGTACTTC
>TRBD2|TRBJ2-3|NA|TRBV28
CASSYSGGDTQYF
TGTGCCAGCAGTTATAGCGGGGGAGATACGCAGTATTTT
>TRBD1|TRBJ1-1|NA|TRBV7-9
CASSTWTGRGTEAFF
TGTGCCAGCAGCACTTGGACAGGGAGGGGCACTGAAGCTTTCTTT
>NA|TRBJ1-2|NA|TRBV9
CASSAPGGHYGYTF
TGTGCCAGCAGCGCCCCGGGAGGGCACTATGGCTACACCTTC
>NA|TRBJ2-1|NA|TRBV7-9
CASSPGISSYNEQFF
TGTGCCAGCAGCCCAGGGATAAGCTCCTACAATGAGCAGTTCTTC
>NA|TRBJ1-2|NA|TRBV2
CASSEIGVDYGYTF
TGTGCCAGCAGTGAAATAGGAGTGGACTATGGCTACACCTTC
>NA|TRBJ2-3|NA|TRBV2
CASSEPGQYF
TGTGCCAGCAGTGAACCGGGGCAGTATTTT
>NA|TRBJ1-5|NA|TRBV28
CASSPPDRYQPQHF
TGTGCCAGCAGTCCCCCAGACAGATATCAGCCCCAGCATTTT
>TRBD2|TRBJ2-1|NA|TRBV4-2
CASSQVAGVPSGGRGEQFF
TGTGCCAGCAGCCAAGTGGCGGGGGTCCCTAGCGGGGGCCGGGGTGAGCAGTTCTTC
>TRBD1|TRBJ2-1|NA|TRBV7-2
CASSRTGNGEQFF
TGTGCCAGCAGCCGGACAGGGAATGGTGAGCAGTTCTTC
>NA|TRBJ2-5|NA|TRBV29-1
CSVLRGQETQYF
TGCAGCGTCCTCAGGGGCCAAGAGACCCAGTACTTC
>TRBD2|TRBJ2-5|NA|TRBV4-3
CASSLLAGGETQYF
TGCGCCAGCAGCCTACTAGCGGGGGGTGAGACCCAGTACTTC
>NA|TRBJ2-5|NA|TRBV2
CAGGLSRLETQYF
TGTGCCGGGGGACTTTCGAGGTTGGAGACCCAGTACTTC
>NA|TRBJ2-3|NA|TRBV7-2
CASSQGRSGESTDTQYF
TGTGCCAGCAGCCAGGGGAGGAGCGGGGAGAGCACAGATACGCAGTATTTT
>TRBD2|TRBJ2-5|NA|TRBV2
CATTGTSGRVQETQYF
TGTGCCACTACCGGGACTAGCGGGAGGGTCCAAGAGACCCAGTACTTC
>NA|TRBJ1-2|NA|TRBV30
CAWRVTGVLGYGYTF
TGTGCCTGGAGGGTGACAGGCGTATTGGGCTATGGCTACACCTTC
>NA|TRBJ1-1|NA|TRBV30
CAWGGNTEAFF
TGTGCCTGGGGCGGGAACACTGAAGCTTTCTTT